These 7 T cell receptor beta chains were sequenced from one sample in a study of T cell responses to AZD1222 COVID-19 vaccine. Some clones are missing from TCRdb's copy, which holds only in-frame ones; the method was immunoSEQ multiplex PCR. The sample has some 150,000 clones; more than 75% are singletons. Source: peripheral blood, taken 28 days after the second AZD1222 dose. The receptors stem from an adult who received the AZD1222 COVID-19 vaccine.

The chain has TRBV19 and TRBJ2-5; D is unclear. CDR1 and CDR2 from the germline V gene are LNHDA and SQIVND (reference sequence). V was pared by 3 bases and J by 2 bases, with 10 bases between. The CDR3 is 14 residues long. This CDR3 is CASSILGLQETQYF. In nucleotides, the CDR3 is TGTGCCAGTAGTATCCTTGGGCTACAAGAGACCCAGTACTTC.

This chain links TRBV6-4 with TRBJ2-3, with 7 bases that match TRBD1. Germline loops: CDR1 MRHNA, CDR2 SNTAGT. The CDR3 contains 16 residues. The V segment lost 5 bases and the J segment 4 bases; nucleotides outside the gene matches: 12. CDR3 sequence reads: CASSPHSDRVSDTQYF. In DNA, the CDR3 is TGTGCCAGCAGTCCGCATTCCGACAGGGTTTCAGATACGCAGTATTTT.

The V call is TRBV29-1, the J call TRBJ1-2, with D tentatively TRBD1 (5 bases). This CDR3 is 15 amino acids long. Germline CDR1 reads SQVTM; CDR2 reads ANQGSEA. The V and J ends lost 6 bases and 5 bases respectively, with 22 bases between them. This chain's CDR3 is CSVVPGQGSRYGYTF. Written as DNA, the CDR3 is TGCAGCGTAGTACCTGGGCAGGGCAGCAGGTATGGCTACACCTTC.

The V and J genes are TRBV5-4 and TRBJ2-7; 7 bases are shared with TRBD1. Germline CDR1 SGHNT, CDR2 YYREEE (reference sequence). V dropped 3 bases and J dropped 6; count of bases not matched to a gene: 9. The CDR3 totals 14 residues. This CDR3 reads CASSSRGLGGEQYF. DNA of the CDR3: TGTGCCAGCAGCTCTAGGGGGCTTGGGGGCGAGCAGTACTTC. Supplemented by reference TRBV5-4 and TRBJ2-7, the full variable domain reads ETGVTQSPTHLIKTRGQQVTLRCSSQSGHNTVSWYQQALGQGPQFIFQYYREEENGRGNFPPRFSGLQFPNYSSELNVNALELDDSALYLCASSSRGLGGEQYFGPGTRLTVT.

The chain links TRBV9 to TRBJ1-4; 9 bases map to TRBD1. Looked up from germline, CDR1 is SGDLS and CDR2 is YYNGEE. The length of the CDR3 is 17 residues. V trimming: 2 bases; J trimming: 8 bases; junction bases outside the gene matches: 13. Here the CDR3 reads CASSVQPPGQGGEKLFF. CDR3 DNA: TGTGCCAGCAGCGTTCAGCCTCCGGGACAGGGAGGGGAAAAACTGTTTTTT. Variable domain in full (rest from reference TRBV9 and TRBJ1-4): DSGVTQTPKHLITATGQRVTLRCSPRSGDLSVYWYQQSLDQGLQFLIQYYNGEERAKGNILERFSAQQFPDLHSELNLSSLELGDSALYFCASSVQPPGQGGEKLFFGSGTQLSVL.

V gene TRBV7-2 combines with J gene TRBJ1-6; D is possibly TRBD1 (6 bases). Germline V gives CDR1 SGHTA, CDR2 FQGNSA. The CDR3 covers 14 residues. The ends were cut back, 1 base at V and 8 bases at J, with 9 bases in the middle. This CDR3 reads CASSLDTGYSPLHF. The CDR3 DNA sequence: TGTGCCAGCAGCTTAGATACAGGGTATTCACCCCTCCACTTT.

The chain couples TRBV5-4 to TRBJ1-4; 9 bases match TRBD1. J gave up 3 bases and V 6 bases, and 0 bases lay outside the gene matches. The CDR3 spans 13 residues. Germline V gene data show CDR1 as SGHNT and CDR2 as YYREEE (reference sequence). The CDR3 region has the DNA TGTGCCAGCAACAGGGGGCCTAATGAAAAACTGTTTTTT. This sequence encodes CASNRGPNEKLFF.